Listed below are T cell receptor beta chains from one sample, sequenced in a study of blood T cell repertoires in COVID-19. TCRdb keeps only in-frame clones here, not all; method: immunoSEQ multiplex PCR. Of roughly 190,000 clones detected, 80% appear once; the ten largest clones hold about 7.2%. The sequenced material came from peripheral blood. These receptors all stem from a man aged 55 to 70 with acute or convalescent COVID-19. Each CDR3 is given with its conserved first and last residue. The D gene is left open where the match is weak. Expanded clones are given a class, and other clones once, few, many or no size at all.

TGTGCCAGCAACCCGCGCCCCTTACCCGAGCAGTTCTTC,CASNPRPLPEQFF,-,TRBJ2-1,TRBV7-2,-
TGTGCCATCAGCGACAGAGAACAGAGGACGACGCACAATGAGCAGTTCTTC,CAISDREQRTTHNEQFF,once,TRBJ2-1,TRBV10-3,-
TGTGCCAGCAGCCAAGAAATGGGGGCTGTCTATGGCTACACCTTC,CASSQEMGAVYGYTF,-,TRBJ1-2,TRBV4-2,-
TGTGCCAGCAGCGAGGGACAGGGGAGCAATCAGCCCCAGCATTTT,CASSEGQGSNQPQHF,few,TRBJ1-5,TRBV9,TRBD1
TGTGCCAGCAGCCCAAACCCCTCAGGGATGAGTGTGGCTTTCTTT,CASSPNPSGMSVAFF,-,TRBJ1-1,TRBV6-2/TRBV6-3,-
TGTGCCAGCAGGAGACAGGGGGCGGTTTGGCGCACCTTC,CASRRQGAVWRTF,-,TRBJ1-2,TRBV6-5,TRBD1
TGTGCCAGCAGTGAACAGGTGGCTAACACTGAAGCTTTCTTT,CASSEQVANTEAFF,-,TRBJ1-1,TRBV2,-
TGCAGTGCGAGTAAGGGGGACTCCTACGAGCAGTACTTC,CSASKGDSYEQYF,many,TRBJ2-7,TRBV20-1,-
TGTGCCAGCTCACCACCTACGGACAGGGGGCTTCAGCCCCAGCATTTT,CASSPPTDRGLQPQHF,-,TRBJ1-5,TRBV18,TRBD1
TGTGCCAGTAGTACAGGGGGAGGGAACACTGAAGCTTTCTTT,CASSTGGGNTEAFF,-,TRBJ1-1,TRBV19,TRBD1
TGTGCCAGCACCGGACAGGGTTACACAGATACGCAGTATTTT,CASTGQGYTDTQYF,-,TRBJ2-3,TRBV6-6,TRBD1
TGTGCCAGTAGTATCCGGGGGACTAGCGGATACAATGAGCAGTTCTTC,CASSIRGTSGYNEQFF,few,TRBJ2-1,TRBV19,TRBD2
TGCGCCAGCAGCCTCCGGGACAGGGGTACCTACGAGCAGTACTTC,CASSLRDRGTYEQYF,-,TRBJ2-7,TRBV4-1,TRBD1
TGTGCCAGCAGACCGGGACTAGAGGCCTACGAGCAGTACTTC,CASRPGLEAYEQYF,-,TRBJ2-7,TRBV6-6,TRBD2
TGCGCCAGCAGCTTGGTTAATAGCGGGGACTTTAGCAATGAGCAGTTCTTC,CASSLVNSGDFSNEQFF,-,TRBJ2-1,TRBV5-1,TRBD2
TGTGCCAGCAGACGGACTAGCAGTGGCGAGCAGTTCTTC,CASRRTSSGEQFF,-,TRBJ2-1,TRBV6-5,TRBD2
TGTGCCAGCAGCTCCGGAGGGATCTTCACTGAAGCTTTCTTT,CASSSGGIFTEAFF,-,TRBJ1-1,TRBV7-3,-
TGTGCCAGCAGCCACCCCCCGACAGGGACCGGCACCGGGGAGCTGTTTTTT,CASSHPPTGTGTGELFF,-,TRBJ2-2,TRBV4-2,TRBD1
TGTGCCAGCAGGCAACAGGGGAAGAATCAGCCCCAGCATTTT,CASRQQGKNQPQHF,-,TRBJ1-5,TRBV25-1,TRBD1
TGTGCCAGCAGTCGACAGCTTAGCAATCAGCCCCAGCATTTT,CASSRQLSNQPQHF,-,TRBJ1-5,TRBV2,-
TGTGCCACTTCCTCCGGGGTGCCTGGAAACACCATATATTTT,CATSSGVPGNTIYF,-,TRBJ1-3,TRBV2,-
TGCGCCAGCAGCGCCGAGTCATTGAACACTGAAGCTTTCTTT,CASSAESLNTEAFF,-,TRBJ1-1,TRBV5-1,-